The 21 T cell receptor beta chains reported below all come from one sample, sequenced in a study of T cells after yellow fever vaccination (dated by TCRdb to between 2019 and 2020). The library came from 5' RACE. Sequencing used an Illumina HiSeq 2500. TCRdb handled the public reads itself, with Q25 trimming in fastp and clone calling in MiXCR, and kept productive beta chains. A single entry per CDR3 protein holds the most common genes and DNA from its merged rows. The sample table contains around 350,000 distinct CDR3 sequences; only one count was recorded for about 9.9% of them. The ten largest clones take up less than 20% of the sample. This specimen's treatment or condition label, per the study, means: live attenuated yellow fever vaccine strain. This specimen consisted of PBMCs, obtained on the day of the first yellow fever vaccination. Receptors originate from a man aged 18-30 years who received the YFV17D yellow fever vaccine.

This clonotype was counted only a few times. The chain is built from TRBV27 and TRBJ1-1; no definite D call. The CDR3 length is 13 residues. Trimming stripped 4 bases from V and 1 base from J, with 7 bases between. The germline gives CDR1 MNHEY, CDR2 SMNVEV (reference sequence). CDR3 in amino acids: CASSSYGNTEAFF. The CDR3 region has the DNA TGTGCCAGCAGTTCTTACGGGAACACTGAAGCTTTCTTT.

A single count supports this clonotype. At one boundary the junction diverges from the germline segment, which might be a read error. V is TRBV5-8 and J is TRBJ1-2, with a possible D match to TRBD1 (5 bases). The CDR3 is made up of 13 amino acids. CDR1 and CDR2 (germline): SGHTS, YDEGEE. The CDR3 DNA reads TGTGCCAGCGGCTTTGGGACCCTCTATGACTACACCTTC. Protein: CASGFGTLYDYTF. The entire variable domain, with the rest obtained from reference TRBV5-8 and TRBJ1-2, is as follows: EAGVTQSPTHLIKTRGQQATLRCSPISGHTSVYWYQQALGLGLQFLLWYDEGEERNRGNFPPRFSGRQFPNYSSELNVNALELEDSALYLCASGFGTLYDYTFGSGTRLTVV.

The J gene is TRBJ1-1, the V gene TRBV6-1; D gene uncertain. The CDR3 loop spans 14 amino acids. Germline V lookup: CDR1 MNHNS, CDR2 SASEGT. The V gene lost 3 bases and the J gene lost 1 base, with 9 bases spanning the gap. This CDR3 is CASSDRQPNTEAFF. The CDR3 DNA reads TGTGCCAGCAGTGACCGACAACCGAACACTGAAGCTTTCTTT.

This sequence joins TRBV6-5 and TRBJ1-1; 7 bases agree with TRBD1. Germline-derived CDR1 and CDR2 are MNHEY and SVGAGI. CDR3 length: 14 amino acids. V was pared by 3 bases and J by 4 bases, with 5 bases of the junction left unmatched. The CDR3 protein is CASSYSTGATEAFF. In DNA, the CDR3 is TGTGCCAGCAGTTATTCAACAGGGGCCACTGAAGCTTTCTTT.

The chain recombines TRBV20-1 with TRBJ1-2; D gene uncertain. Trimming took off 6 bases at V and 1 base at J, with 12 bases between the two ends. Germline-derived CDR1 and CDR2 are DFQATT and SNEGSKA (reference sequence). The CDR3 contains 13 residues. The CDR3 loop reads CSARVAVNYGYTF. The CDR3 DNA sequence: TGCAGTGCCCGGGTGGCAGTTAACTATGGCTACACCTTC.

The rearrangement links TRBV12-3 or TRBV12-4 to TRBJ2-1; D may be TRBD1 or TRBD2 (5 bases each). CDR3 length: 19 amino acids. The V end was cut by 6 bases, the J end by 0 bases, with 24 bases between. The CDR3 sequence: CASRSARDLKIFSYNEQFF. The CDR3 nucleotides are TGTGCCAGCAGAAGCGCCCGGGACCTAAAAATATTCTCCTACAATGAGCAGTTCTTC.

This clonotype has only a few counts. The CDR3 sequence: CASSVGFREETQYF. DNA of the CDR3: TGTGCCAGCAGCGTAGGATTCCGGGAAGAGACCCAGTACTTC. This chain connects TRBV9 to TRBJ2-5; D unclear. The germline CDR1 and CDR2 sequences are SGDLS and YYNGEE. This CDR3 comprises 14 residues. V was trimmed by 0 bases and J by 3 bases, leaving 9 bases between them.

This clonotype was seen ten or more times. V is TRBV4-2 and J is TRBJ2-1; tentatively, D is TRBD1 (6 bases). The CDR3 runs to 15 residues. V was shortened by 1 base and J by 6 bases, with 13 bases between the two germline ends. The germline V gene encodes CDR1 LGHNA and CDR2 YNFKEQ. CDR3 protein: CASSQVGEGGNEQFF. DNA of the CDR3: TGTGCCAGCAGCCAAGTTGGCGAAGGGGGCAATGAGCAGTTCTTC.

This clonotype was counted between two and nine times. The CDR3, as DNA: TGTGCCAGCAGTGACCTCGGGACAGAAGTCTCTGGAAACACCATATATTTT. Translating gives CASSDLGTEVSGNTIYF. V gene TRBV25-1 combines with J gene TRBJ1-3; 7 nucleotides agree with TRBD1. The CDR3 is 17 residues long. V trimming: 3 bases; J trimming: 0 bases; junction bases outside the gene matches: 8. Per the germline V gene, CDR1 is MGHDK and CDR2 is SYGVNS.

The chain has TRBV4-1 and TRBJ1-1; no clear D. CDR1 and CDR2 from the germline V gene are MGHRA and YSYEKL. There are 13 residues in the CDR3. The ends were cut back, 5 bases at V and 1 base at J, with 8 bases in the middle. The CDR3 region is CASSYLWNTEAFF. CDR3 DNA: TGCGCCAGCAGCTACCTATGGAACACTGAAGCTTTCTTT.

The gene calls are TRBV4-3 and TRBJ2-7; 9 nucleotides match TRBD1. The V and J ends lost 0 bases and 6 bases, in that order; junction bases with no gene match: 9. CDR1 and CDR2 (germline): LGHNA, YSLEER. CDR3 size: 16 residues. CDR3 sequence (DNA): TGCGCCAGCAGCCAAGATTACGGGACAGGGCTTTCCGAGCAGTACGTC. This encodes CASSQDYGTGLSEQYV.

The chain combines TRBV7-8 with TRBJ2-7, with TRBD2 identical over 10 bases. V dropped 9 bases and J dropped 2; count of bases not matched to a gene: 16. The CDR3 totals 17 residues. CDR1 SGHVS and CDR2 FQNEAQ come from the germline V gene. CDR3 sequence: CASKLGLAASLAYEQYF. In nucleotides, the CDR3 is TGTGCCAGTAAATTAGGACTAGCGGCTTCTCTTGCCTACGAGCAGTACTTC.

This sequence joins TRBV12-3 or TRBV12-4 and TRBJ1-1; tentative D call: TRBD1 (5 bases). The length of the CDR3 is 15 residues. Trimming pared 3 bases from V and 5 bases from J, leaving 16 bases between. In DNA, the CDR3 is TGTGCCAGCAGTTTGGCGCCCGGGGCGGGGACTGAAGCTTTCTTT. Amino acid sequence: CASSLAPGAGTEAFF.

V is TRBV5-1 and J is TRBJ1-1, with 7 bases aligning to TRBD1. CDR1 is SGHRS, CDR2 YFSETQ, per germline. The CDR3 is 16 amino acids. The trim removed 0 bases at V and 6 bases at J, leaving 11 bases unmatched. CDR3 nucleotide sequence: TGCGCCAGCAGCTTGGGACAGGGCGCGTTCGGTCCTGAAGCTTTCTTT. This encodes CASSLGQGAFGPEAFF.

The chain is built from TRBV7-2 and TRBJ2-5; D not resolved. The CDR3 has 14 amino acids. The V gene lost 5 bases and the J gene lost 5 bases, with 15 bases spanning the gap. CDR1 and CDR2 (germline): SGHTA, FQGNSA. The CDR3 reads CASSPPTAGETQYF. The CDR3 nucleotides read TGTGCCAGCAGCCCACCAACGGCCGGGGAGACCCAGTACTTC.

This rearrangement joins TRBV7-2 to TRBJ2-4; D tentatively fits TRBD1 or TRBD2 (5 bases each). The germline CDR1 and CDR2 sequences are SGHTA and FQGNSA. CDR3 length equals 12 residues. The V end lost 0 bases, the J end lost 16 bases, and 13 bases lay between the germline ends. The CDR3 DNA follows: TGTGCCAGCAGCTTAGCGGGCCCGGGGCGTTACTTC. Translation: CASSLAGPGRYF.

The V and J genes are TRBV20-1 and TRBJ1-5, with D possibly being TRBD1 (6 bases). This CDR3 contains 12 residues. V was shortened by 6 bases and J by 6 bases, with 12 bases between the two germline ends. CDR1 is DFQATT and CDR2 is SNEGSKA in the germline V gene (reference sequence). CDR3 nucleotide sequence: TGCAGTGCCAGGGCAGGGGTTCAGCCCCAGCATTTT. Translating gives CSARAGVQPQHF.

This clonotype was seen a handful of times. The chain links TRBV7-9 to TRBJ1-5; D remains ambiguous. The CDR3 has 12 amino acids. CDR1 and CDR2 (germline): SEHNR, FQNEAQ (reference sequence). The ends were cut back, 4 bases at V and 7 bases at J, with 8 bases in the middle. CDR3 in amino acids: CASSSPGQPQHF. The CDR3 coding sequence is TGTGCCAGCAGCTCTCCAGGACAGCCCCAGCATTTT.

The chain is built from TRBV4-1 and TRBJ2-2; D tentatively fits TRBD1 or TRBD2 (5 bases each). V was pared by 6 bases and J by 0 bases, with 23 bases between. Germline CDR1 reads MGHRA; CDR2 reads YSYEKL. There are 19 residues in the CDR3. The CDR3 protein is CASRPSVVQRGPNTGELFF. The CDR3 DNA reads TGCGCCAGCAGGCCAAGCGTAGTCCAACGGGGACCGAACACCGGGGAGCTGTTTTTT.

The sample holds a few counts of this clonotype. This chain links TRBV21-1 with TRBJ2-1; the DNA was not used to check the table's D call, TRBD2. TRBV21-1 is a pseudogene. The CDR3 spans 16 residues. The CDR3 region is CASSREDASSYNEQFF. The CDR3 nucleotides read TGTGCCAGCAGCAGGGAGGACGCCAGCTCCTACAATGAGCAGTTCTTC.

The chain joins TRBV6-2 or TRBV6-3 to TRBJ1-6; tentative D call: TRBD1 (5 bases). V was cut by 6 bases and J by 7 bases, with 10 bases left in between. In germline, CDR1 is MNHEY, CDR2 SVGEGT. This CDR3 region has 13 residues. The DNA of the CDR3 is TGTGCCAGCAGCCGGACACCAAATTCACCCCTCCACTTT. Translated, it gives CASSRTPNSPLHF.